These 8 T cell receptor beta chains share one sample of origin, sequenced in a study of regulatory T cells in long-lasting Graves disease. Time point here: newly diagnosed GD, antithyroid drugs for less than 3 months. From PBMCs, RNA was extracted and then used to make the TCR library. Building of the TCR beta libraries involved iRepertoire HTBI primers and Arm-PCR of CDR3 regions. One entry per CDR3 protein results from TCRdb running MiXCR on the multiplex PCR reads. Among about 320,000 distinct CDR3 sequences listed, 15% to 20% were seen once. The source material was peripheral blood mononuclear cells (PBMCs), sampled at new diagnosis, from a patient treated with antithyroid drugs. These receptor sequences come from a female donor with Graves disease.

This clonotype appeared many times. In nucleotides, the CDR3 is TGTGCCAGCAGCACCTACACTAGCGGGAGGATGGATACGCAGTATTTT. It yields the protein CASSTYTSGRMDTQYF. The V gene is TRBV3-1, the J gene TRBJ2-3; 12 bases agree with TRBD2. After removal of 5 bases from V and 6 bases from J, the junction contained 9 bases not matched to a gene. The CDR3 length is 16 residues. Germline V gene sequence: CDR1 LGHDT, CDR2 YNNKEL (reference sequence).

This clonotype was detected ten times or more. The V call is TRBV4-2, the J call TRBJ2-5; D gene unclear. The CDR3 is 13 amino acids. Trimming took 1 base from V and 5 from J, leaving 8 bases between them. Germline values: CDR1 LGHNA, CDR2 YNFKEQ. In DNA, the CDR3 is TGTGCCAGCAGCCAAGGAGCAATGGAGACCCAGTACTTC. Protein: CASSQGAMETQYF.

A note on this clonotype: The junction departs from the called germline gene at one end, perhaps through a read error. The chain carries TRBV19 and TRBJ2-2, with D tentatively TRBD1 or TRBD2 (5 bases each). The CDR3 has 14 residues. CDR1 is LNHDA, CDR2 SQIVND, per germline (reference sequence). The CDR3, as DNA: TGTGCCAGTAGTGCCCCTAGCATCGGGGCCGGGGAGCTGTTT. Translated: CASSAPSIGAGELF.

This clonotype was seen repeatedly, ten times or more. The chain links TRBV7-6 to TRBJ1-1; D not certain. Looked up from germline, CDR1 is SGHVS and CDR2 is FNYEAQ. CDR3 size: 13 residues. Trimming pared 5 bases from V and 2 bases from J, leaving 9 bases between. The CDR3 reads CASSPDYNTEAFF. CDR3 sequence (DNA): TGTGCCAGCAGCCCCGACTATAACACTGAAGCTTTCTTT.

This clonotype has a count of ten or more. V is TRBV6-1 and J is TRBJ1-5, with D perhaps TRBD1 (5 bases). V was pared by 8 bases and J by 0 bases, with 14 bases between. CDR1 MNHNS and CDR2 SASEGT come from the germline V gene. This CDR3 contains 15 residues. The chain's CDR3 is CASRRQSYSNQPQHF. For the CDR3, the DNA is TGTGCCAGCCGAAGACAGAGCTATAGCAATCAGCCCCAGCATTTT.

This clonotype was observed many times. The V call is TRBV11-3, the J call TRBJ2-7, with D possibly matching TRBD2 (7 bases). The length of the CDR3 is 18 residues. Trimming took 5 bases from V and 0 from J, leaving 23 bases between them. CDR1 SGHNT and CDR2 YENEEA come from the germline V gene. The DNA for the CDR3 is TGTGCCAGCAGCCTCGGGGGGCCAATCCCTCTGAGCTCCTACGAGCAGTACTTC. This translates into CASSLGGPIPLSSYEQYF.

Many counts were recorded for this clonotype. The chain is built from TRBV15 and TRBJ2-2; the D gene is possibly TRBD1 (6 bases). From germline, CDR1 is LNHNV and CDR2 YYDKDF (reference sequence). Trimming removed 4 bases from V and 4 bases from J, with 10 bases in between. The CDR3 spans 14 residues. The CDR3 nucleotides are TGTGCCACCAGCACCTGGACAGCCACCGGGGAGCTGTTTTTT. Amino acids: CATSTWTATGELFF.

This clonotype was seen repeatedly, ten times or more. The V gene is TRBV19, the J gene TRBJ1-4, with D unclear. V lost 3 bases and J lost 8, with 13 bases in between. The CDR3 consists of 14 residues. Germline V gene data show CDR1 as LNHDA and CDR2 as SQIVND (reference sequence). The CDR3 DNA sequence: TGTGCCAGTAGTATTAGACGGTGGAACGAAAAACTGTTTTTT. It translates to CASSIRRWNEKLFF.